Shown below are 14 T cell receptor beta chains from a single sample sequenced in a study of regulatory T cells in long-lasting Graves disease. Time point of the sample: persistent/refractory GD, antithyroid drugs over 5 years with positive TRAb. Generation of the TCR library employed RNA extracted from PBMCs. iRepertoire HTBI primers and Arm-PCR of CDR3 regions built TCR beta libraries. One entry per CDR3 protein, called by TCRdb with MiXCR from the multiplex PCR reads. Here the sample spans some 420,000 distinct CDR3 sequences, roughly 23% being singletons. The material sequenced was peripheral blood mononuclear cells (PBMCs), taken when the disease was refractory, from a patient treated with antithyroid drugs. These receptors all come from a female donor with Graves disease.

The chain has TRBV3-1 and TRBJ1-4, with TRBD1 matching 10 bases. CDR1 and CDR2 (germline): LGHDT, YNNKEL (reference sequence). The CDR3 sequence is 15 residues long. V gave up 3 bases and J gave up 6 bases; unmatched junction bases: 4. This CDR3 reads CASSQTGTGDEKLFF. CDR3 in DNA: TGTGCCAGCAGCCAGACCGGGACAGGGGATGAAAAACTGTTTTTT.

This clonotype has a handful of counts. The V call is TRBV24-1, the J call TRBJ2-2, with a weak D call TRBD2 (6 bases). Germline V CDR1 and CDR2: KGHDR, SFDVKD. Trimming shortened V by 3 bases and J by 6 bases, and 10 bases separated the two germline ends. CDR3 length: 14 amino acids. CDR3: CATSDETSSGELFF. The CDR3 nucleotides are TGTGCCACCAGTGATGAGACTAGTTCCGGGGAGCTGTTTTTT.

This clonotype appeared many times. This rearrangement joins TRBV12-3 or TRBV12-4 to TRBJ1-1; D call uncertain. Trimming shortened V by 5 bases and J by 0 bases, and 19 bases separated the two germline ends. The CDR3 length is 17 residues. CDR3 coding DNA: TGTGCCAGCAGTGAAAACAGAATACTGACATTGAACACTGAAGCTTTCTTT. Translation gives CASSENRILTLNTEAFF.

This chain joins TRBV15 and TRBJ2-3, with D perhaps matching TRBD2 (5 bases). V dropped 4 bases and J dropped 1 base, with 12 bases sitting between them. The CDR3 spans 15 residues. The germline gives CDR1 LNHNV, CDR2 YYDKDF (reference sequence). CDR3 region: CATSTEGSGTDTQYF. CDR3 DNA sequence: TGTGCCACCAGCACAGAGGGTAGCGGCACAGATACGCAGTATTTT.

In this sample, this clonotype turned up a few times. The chain links TRBV6-1 to TRBJ2-7; D possibly matches TRBD1 or TRBD2 (6 bases each). Trimming left V 6 bases short and J 5 bases short, with 14 bases between. Germline V gene sequence: CDR1 MNHNS, CDR2 SASEGT. This CDR3 contains 13 residues. In DNA form, the CDR3 reads TGTGCCAGCAGAGGGGGGATAATAAACGAGCAGTACTTC. It translates to CASRGGIINEQYF.

The V call is TRBV11-2, the J call TRBJ2-5; 7 bases match TRBD1. The CDR3 spans 16 residues. The junction had 15 bases not matched to a gene; V was cut back by 5 bases and J by 6 bases. Per germline, CDR1 SGHAT and CDR2 FQNNGV. The CDR3 sequence: CASSQRDSAPVKTQYF. For the CDR3, the DNA is TGTGCCAGCAGCCAGAGGGACAGTGCACCTGTAAAGACCCAGTACTTC.

This clonotype was observed at least ten times. The rearrangement uses TRBV6-1 and TRBJ1-1; D unclear. Between the trimmed V and J ends, which lost 7 bases and 0 bases, there was a span of 15 bases. The germline V gene has CDR1 MNHNS and CDR2 SASEGT. The CDR3 has 15 amino acids. CDR3 region: CASNGRTGLNTEAFF. CDR3 nucleotide sequence: TGTGCCAGCAATGGTCGGACGGGTCTGAACACTGAAGCTTTCTTT.

The chain couples TRBV19 to TRBJ1-3; 9 nucleotides match TRBD1. Trimming cost V 10 bases and J 2 bases; bases outside gene matches: 6. Germline-derived CDR1 and CDR2 are LNHDA and SQIVND (reference sequence). The CDR3 runs 14 residues. The CDR3 sequence is CATRGTGPGNTIYF. The CDR3, as DNA: TGTGCCACCCGAGGGACAGGGCCTGGAAACACCATATATTTT.

This clonotype was observed at least ten times. This chain uses TRBV7-8 with TRBJ2-5, with TRBD2 identical over 10 bases. From germline, CDR1 is SGHVS and CDR2 FQNEAQ. The CDR3 is 19 amino acids. V lost 1 base to trimming and J lost 5 bases; unmatched junction nucleotides: 16. CDR3 nucleotides: TGTGCCAGCAGCTTAGGGGCTAGCGGGGGATCCAGAAAGTGGGAGACCCAGTACTTC. Its protein is CASSLGASGGSRKWETQYF.

This chain connects TRBV6-1 to TRBJ2-7, with D perhaps matching TRBD1 (6 bases). Trimming shortened V by 5 bases and J by 9 bases, and 11 bases separated the two germline ends. From germline, CDR1 is MNHNS and CDR2 SASEGT. CDR3 length: 11 amino acids. As DNA, the CDR3 is TGTGCCAGCAGTACACAGACAGGGCAGTACTTC. It is translated as CASSTQTGQYF.

V gene TRBV29-1 combines with J gene TRBJ2-7; 9 nucleotides align to TRBD1. Looked up from germline, CDR1 is SQVTM and CDR2 is ANQGSEA. This CDR3 spans 13 amino acids. The V gene end was trimmed by 4 bases and the J gene end by 4 bases; junction bases not matched to a gene: 5. The DNA for the CDR3 is TGCAGCGTTGTAAGACAGGGGGGATACGAGCAGTACTTC. This sequence encodes CSVVRQGGYEQYF.

This clonotype was picked up many times. The chain carries TRBV7-2 and TRBJ2-7; TRBD1 or TRBD2 may be the D gene (6 bases each). Trimming shortened V by 6 bases and J by 1 base, and 13 bases separated the two germline ends. Looked up from germline, CDR1 is SGHTA and CDR2 is FQGNSA. CDR3 length equals 14 residues. DNA for the CDR3: TGTGCCAGCAGGTACGGCGGGACATCCTACGAGCAGTACTTC. It is translated as CASRYGGTSYEQYF.

This clonotype was observed many times. The chain employs TRBV20-1 and TRBJ2-2; 11 bases line up with TRBD2. The CDR3 consists of 16 residues. Losses at the gene ends were 1 base for V and 4 bases for J; bases not matched to a gene: 5. CDR1 is DFQATT and CDR2 is SNEGSKA in the germline V gene (reference sequence). The CDR3 DNA reads TGCAGTGCTAGAGCTAGCGGGGGGACGACCACCGGGGAGCTGTTTTTT. Amino acid sequence: CSARASGGTTTGELFF.

Many counts were recorded for this clonotype. This sequence joins TRBV9 and TRBJ1-1; 7 bases match TRBD1. The CDR3 runs 14 residues. CDR1 is SGDLS and CDR2 is YYNGEE in the germline V gene. J was trimmed by 7 bases and V by 0 bases; bases with no gene match: 6. This chain's CDR3 is CASSVAEGAGEAFF. In nucleotides, the CDR3 is TGTGCCAGCAGCGTAGCTGAGGGGGCCGGTGAAGCTTTCTTT.